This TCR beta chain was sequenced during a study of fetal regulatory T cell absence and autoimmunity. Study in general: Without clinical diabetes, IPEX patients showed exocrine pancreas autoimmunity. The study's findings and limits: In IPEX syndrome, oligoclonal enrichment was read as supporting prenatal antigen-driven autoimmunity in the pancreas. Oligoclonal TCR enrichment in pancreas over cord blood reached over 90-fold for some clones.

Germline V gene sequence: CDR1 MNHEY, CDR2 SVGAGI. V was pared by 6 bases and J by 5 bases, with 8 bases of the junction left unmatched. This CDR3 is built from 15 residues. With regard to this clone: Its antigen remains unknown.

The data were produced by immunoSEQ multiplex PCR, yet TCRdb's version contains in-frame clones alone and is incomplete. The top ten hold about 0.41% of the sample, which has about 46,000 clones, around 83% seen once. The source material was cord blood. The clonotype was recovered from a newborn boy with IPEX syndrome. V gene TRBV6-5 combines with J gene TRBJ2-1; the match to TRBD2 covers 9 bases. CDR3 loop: CASRSGTSKDNEQFF. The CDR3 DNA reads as TGTGCCAGCAGGTCCGGGACTAGCAAGGACAATGAGCAGTTCTTC.